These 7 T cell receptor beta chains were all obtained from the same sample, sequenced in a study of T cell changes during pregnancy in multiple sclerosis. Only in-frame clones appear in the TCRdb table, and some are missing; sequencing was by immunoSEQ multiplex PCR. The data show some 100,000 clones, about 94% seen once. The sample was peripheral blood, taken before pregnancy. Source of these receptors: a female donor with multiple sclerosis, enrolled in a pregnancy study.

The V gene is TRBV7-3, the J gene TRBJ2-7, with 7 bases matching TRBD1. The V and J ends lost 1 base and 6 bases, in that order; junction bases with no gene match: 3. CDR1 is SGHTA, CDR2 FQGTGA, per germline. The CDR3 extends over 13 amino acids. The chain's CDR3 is CASSLRQGIEQYF. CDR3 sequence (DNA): TGTGCCAGCAGCTTAAGACAGGGTATCGAGCAGTACTTC.

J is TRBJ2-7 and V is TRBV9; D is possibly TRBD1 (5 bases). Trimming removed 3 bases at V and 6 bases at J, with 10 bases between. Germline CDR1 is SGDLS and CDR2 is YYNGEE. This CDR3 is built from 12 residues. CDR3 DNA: TGTGCCAGCAGCGGACAGCGCGGCGAGCAGTACTTC. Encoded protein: CASSGQRGEQYF. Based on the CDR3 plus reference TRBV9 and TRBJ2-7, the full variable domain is DSGVTQTPKHLITATGQRVTLRCSPRSGDLSVYWYQQSLDQGLQFLIQYYNGEERAKGNILERFSAQQFPDLHSELNLSSLELGDSALYFCASSGQRGEQYFGPGTRLTVT.

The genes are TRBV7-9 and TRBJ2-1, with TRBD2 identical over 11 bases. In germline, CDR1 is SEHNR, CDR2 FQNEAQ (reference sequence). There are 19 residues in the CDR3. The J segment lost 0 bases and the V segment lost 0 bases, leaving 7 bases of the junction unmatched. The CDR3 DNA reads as TGTGCCAGCAGCTTAGCGGGGCTAGCGGGAGGTAACTCCTACAATGAGCAGTTCTTC. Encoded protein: CASSLAGLAGGNSYNEQFF.

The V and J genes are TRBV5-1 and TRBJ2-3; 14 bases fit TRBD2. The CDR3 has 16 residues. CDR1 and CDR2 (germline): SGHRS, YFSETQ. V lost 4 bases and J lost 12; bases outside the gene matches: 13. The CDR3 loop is CASSGDVGTSGRVQYF. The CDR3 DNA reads TGCGCCAGCAGCGGGGACGTTGGGACTAGCGGGAGAGTACAGTATTTT.

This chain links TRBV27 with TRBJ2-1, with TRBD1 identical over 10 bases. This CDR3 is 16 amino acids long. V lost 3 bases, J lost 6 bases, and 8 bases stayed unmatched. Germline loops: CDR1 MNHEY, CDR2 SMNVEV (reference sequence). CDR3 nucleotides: TGTGCCAGCAGTTTGCACCGGGACAGGGGACCCAATGAGCAGTTCTTC. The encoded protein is CASSLHRDRGPNEQFF.

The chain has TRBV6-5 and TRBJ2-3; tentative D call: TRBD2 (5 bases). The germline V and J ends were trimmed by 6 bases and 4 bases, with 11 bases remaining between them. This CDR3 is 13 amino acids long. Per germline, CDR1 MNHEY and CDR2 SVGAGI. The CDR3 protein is CASSWRLADTQYF. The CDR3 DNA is TGTGCCAGCAGCTGGAGGTTGGCAGATACGCAGTATTTT.

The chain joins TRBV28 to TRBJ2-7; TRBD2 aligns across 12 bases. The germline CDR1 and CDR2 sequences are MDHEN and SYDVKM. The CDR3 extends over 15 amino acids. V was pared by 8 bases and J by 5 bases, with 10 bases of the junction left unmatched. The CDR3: CASASLAGGPNEQYF. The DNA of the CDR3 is TGTGCCAGCGCTTCTCTAGCGGGAGGGCCCAACGAGCAGTACTTC.